What follows are 12 T cell receptor beta chains derived from one specimen sequenced in a study of neoadjuvant anti-PD-1 for oral cavity cancer. Here immunoSEQ multiplex PCR was the method, and the copy in TCRdb shows in-frame clones only, minus some. The table has fewer than 90,000 clones, approximately 84% seen once; the top ten hold around 3.1%. The source material was PBMCs, sampled before nivolumab (anti-PD-1) treatment. The receptors originated from a person between 40 and 80 years old with oral cavity squamous cell carcinoma.

This rearrangement joins TRBV29-1 to TRBJ1-4; 8 nucleotides line up with TRBD1. This CDR3 comprises 13 residues. Germline V gene sequence: CDR1 SQVTM, CDR2 ANQGSEA. The V gene end was trimmed by 7 bases and the J gene end by 10 bases; junction bases not matched to a gene: 11. The chain's CDR3 is CSGIQGEKGKLFF. The CDR3 DNA reads TGCAGCGGGATACAGGGGGAGAAGGGAAAACTGTTTTTT.

The CDR3 is CASRQGSSDTQYF. The CDR3 region has the DNA TGTGCCAGCCGCCAGGGGAGCTCAGATACGCAGTATTTT. The chain joins TRBV11-3 to TRBJ2-3, with D possibly matching TRBD1 (6 bases). Germline assignment: CDR1 SGHNT and CDR2 YENEEA. The CDR3 extends over 13 amino acids. Trimming cost V 8 bases and J 4 bases, with 13 bases left between them.

This chain connects TRBV28 to TRBJ2-7; 9 positions match TRBD1. This CDR3 has 15 residues. The J segment lost 9 bases and the V segment lost 7 bases, leaving 16 bases of the junction unmatched. The V gene's germline CDR1 is MDHEN and CDR2 SYDVKM. CDR3 nucleotides: TGTGCCAGCACGGCCCCGGGACAGGGAAATGTTGCGCAGTACTTC. As protein: CASTAPGQGNVAQYF. Full variable domain (missing parts from reference TRBV28 and TRBJ2-7): DVKVTQSSRYLVKRTGEKVFLECVQDMDHENMFWYRQDPGLGLRLIYFSYDVKMKEKGDIPEGYSVSREKKERFSLILESASTNQTSMYLCASTAPGQGNVAQYFGPGTRLTVT.

The chain combines TRBV19 with TRBJ1-4; D remains unclear. This CDR3 is 16 amino acids long. The germline V gene has CDR1 LNHDA and CDR2 SQIVND (reference sequence). V was cut by 1 base and J by 5 bases, with 14 bases left in between. The CDR3 DNA follows: TGTGCCAGTAGTATAGCCCACCGGGCCTTAAATGAAAAACTGTTTTTT. As protein: CASSIAHRALNEKLFF.

The chain uses TRBV5-4 and TRBJ2-3; D is ambiguous. The CDR3 covers 15 residues. The germline gives CDR1 SGHNT, CDR2 YYREEE (reference sequence). The ends were cut back, 0 bases at V and 0 bases at J, with 8 bases in the middle. The DNA of the CDR3 is TGTGCCAGCAGCTTGGACTTCTCTAGCACAGATACGCAGTATTTT. This gives the protein CASSLDFSSTDTQYF.

The V and J genes are TRBV19 and TRBJ2-7; no clear D. The CDR3 has 13 amino acids. V was trimmed by 1 base and J by 4 bases, leaving 8 bases between them. Germline V gene sequence: CDR1 LNHDA, CDR2 SQIVND (reference sequence). CDR3 DNA: TGTGCCAGTAGTATAGGGGGATCTTACGAGCAGTACTTC. This translates into CASSIGGSYEQYF.

The chain recombines TRBV7-9 with TRBJ2-3; 7 positions match TRBD1. The CDR3 has 17 residues. Trimming at V came to 5 bases and at J to 2 bases, leaving 13 bases not matched to a gene. Germline V gene data show CDR1 as SEHNR and CDR2 as FQNEAQ (reference sequence). CDR3: CASSPSQQGPFTDTQYF. CDR3 bases: TGTGCCAGCAGCCCCTCTCAACAGGGGCCGTTCACAGATACGCAGTATTTT.

This clone was observed a few times. The genes are TRBV10-3 and TRBJ1-1, with 9 bases that match TRBD1. The CDR3 is made up of 14 amino acids. Germline V lookup: CDR1 ENHRY, CDR2 SYGVKD. The V gene end was trimmed by 4 bases and the J gene end by 5 bases; junction bases not matched to a gene: 5. CDR3 nucleotides: TGTGCCATCAGTGTACAGGACAGGGGTACTGAAGCTTTCTTT. Translation gives CAISVQDRGTEAFF.

As concerns this clone: The junction shows a germline mismatch at one end, possibly a read error. The chain uses TRBV7-3 and TRBJ2-3; 16 bases agree with TRBD2. Germline assignment: CDR1 SGHTA and CDR2 FQGTGA. The length of the CDR3 is 15 residues. In DNA form, the CDR3 reads TGTGCCAGCAGCTCGGGGACTAGCGGGAGGGCTCGAAACCATTTT. Its translation: CASSSGTSGRARNHF.

This clone was counted once. CDR3 amino acids: CASSLTGVEQYF. Here the CDR3 DNA reads TGTGCCAGCAGCTTAACCGGGGTGGAGCAGTACTTC. V usage is TRBV11-2 and J usage is TRBJ2-7; D may be TRBD2 (5 bases). The CDR3 loop spans 12 amino acids. From germline, CDR1 is SGHAT and CDR2 FQNNGV. V lost 2 bases and J lost 7, with 9 bases in between. Full variable domain (missing parts from reference TRBV11-2 and TRBJ2-7): EAGVAQSPRYKIIEKRQSVAFWCNPISGHATLYWYQQILGQGPKLLIQFQNNGVVDDSQLPKDRFSAERLKGVDSTLKIQPAKLEDSAVYLCASSLTGVEQYFGPGTRLTVT.

This clone appeared a few times. The J gene is TRBJ1-2, the V gene TRBV7-8, with 8 nucleotides matching TRBD1. Looked up from germline, CDR1 is SGHVS and CDR2 is FQNEAQ. The CDR3 sequence is 14 residues long. V dropped 2 bases and J dropped 6; count of bases not matched to a gene: 5. This chain's CDR3 is CASSLSEQGDGYTF. For the CDR3, the DNA is TGTGCCAGCAGCTTAAGCGAACAGGGGGATGGCTACACCTTC. Complete variable domain (other parts from reference TRBV7-8 and TRBJ1-2): GAGVSQSPRYKVAKRGQDVALRCDPISGHVSLFWYQQALGQGPEFLTYFQNEAQLDKSGLPSDRFFAERPEGSVSTLKIQRTQQEDSAVYLCASSLSEQGDGYTFGSGTRLTVV.

V is TRBV7-3 and J is TRBJ2-5, with 7 bases aligning to TRBD2. V shed 3 bases, J shed 5 bases, and the junction held 3 bases outside the gene matches. The length of the CDR3 is 13 residues. The germline V gene encodes CDR1 SGHTA and CDR2 FQGTGA. The CDR3 is CASSFPGGETQYF. The CDR3 DNA reads as TGTGCCAGCAGCTTCCCGGGGGGTGAGACCCAGTACTTC.